Presented here are 17 T cell receptor beta chains from one specimen sequenced in a study of cytomegalovirus exposure and HLA in healthy donors. The PCR employed 60 Vbeta primers together with 13 Jbeta primers. Produced via immunoSEQ multiplex PCR; TCRdb's table is partial and in-frame only. Among around 100,000 clones, 73% were seen once, and the ten largest hold about 3.5%. Sequenced input: PBMCs. The receptors derive from a man aged 35-49 years in good health and CMV-seronegative.

The rearrangement uses TRBV28 and TRBJ2-5; TRBD1 matches 8 bases. The tail of the sequence fits TRBJ2-7 better, so the J call may be wrong. The germline gives CDR1 MDHEN, CDR2 SYDVKM. The CDR3 runs 13 residues. The CDR3 DNA reads as TGTGCCAGCGCGGACAGGGTCGTTTACGAGCAGTACTTC. This gives the protein CASADRVVYEQYF.

Only a few counts were recorded for this clone. J is TRBJ1-2 and V is TRBV4-2; the D gene is possibly TRBD1 (5 bases). Trimming pared 0 bases from V and 5 bases from J, leaving 10 bases between. Per germline, CDR1 LGHNA and CDR2 YNFKEQ. This CDR3 is 14 amino acids long. CDR3 sequence: CASSQDQGGYGYTF. The CDR3 DNA reads TGTGCCAGCAGCCAAGATCAGGGTGGGTATGGCTACACCTTC.

The J gene is TRBJ2-3, the V gene TRBV15, with a weak D call TRBD2 (5 bases). This CDR3 region has 14 residues. CDR1 and CDR2 (germline): LNHNV, YYDKDF (reference sequence). V lost 1 base and J 0 bases, leaving 5 bases between the germline ends. The CDR3, as DNA: TGTGCCACCAGCAGAGCGGGGAGCACAGATACGCAGTATTTT. It is translated as CATSRAGSTDTQYF.

The chain is built from TRBV27 and TRBJ1-2; TRBD1 might be the D (5 bases). The CDR3 sequence is 15 residues long. Germline V gene data show CDR1 as MNHEY and CDR2 as SMNVEV (reference sequence). The ends were cut back, 0 bases at V and 8 bases at J, with 16 bases in the middle. The CDR3 reads CASSLSGDLEGGYTF. DNA of the CDR3: TGTGCCAGCAGTTTATCGGGGGACTTGGAAGGCGGCTACACCTTC.

CDR3 DNA: TGTGCCAGCAGGGACAGGGGTTCACCCCTCCACTTT. It is translated as CASRDRGSPLHF. This chain links TRBV25-1 with TRBJ1-6; 9 bases align to TRBD1. The CDR3 length is 12 residues. V gave up 6 bases and J gave up 9 bases; unmatched junction bases: 0. From germline, CDR1 is MGHDK and CDR2 SYGVNS.

This chain links TRBV9 with TRBJ1-6; D uncertain. The CDR3 is 15 residues long. V was cut by 4 bases and J by 7 bases, with 15 bases left in between. The germline V gene has CDR1 SGDLS and CDR2 YYNGEE. The CDR3 DNA reads as TGTGCCAGCAGCCCCCACGGGTTGGAGAATTCACCCCTCCACTTT. This translates into CASSPHGLENSPLHF. Full variable domain (rest looked up from reference TRBV9 and TRBJ1-6): DSGVTQTPKHLITATGQRVTLRCSPRSGDLSVYWYQQSLDQGLQFLIQYYNGEERAKGNILERFSAQQFPDLHSELNLSSLELGDSALYFCASSPHGLENSPLHFGNGTRLTVT.

CDR3 sequence: CASSQKQTSGRETQYF. CDR3 DNA sequence: TGCGCCAGCAGCCAAAAACAGACTAGCGGGAGAGAGACCCAGTACTTC. The chain combines TRBV4-1 with TRBJ2-5; TRBD2 aligns across 12 bases. The CDR3 consists of 16 residues. Losses at the gene ends were 2 bases for V and 4 bases for J; bases not matched to a gene: 5. The germline CDR1 and CDR2 sequences are MGHRA and YSYEKL.

V and J are TRBV7-2 and TRBJ2-7; 9 bases fit TRBD1. Germline V lookup: CDR1 SGHTA, CDR2 FQGNSA. The CDR3 has 15 amino acids. With V trimmed by 3 bases and J by 6 bases, 9 bases remained unmatched. As DNA, the CDR3 is TGTGCCAGCAGCTTCTGGACAGGGGTGAGTGTCGAGCAGTACTTC. Its protein product is CASSFWTGVSVEQYF.

As DNA, the CDR3 is TGTGCCAGCAGCCAAGTGATCGGGGTAGACCAAGAGACCCAGTACTTC. Translation gives CASSQVIGVDQETQYF. The rearrangement uses TRBV14 and TRBJ2-5; a possible D gene is TRBD2 (5 bases). Germline V CDR1 and CDR2: SGHDN, FVKESK. The V end was cut by 1 base, the J end by 0 bases, with 12 bases between. CDR3 size: 16 residues.

As for this clone: In this CDR3 the conserved last residue, phenylalanine or tryptophan, is missing, so a read error is likely. The rearrangement joins TRBV6-5 to TRBJ1-1; 7 nucleotides line up with TRBD1. The CDR3 is 12 amino acids. Per the germline V gene, CDR1 is MNHEY and CDR2 is SVGAGI. Germline trimming cut 4 bases from V and 7 bases from J; bases unmatched to any gene: 3. CDR3 region: CASSSTGREAFV. The CDR3 DNA reads as TGTGCCAGCAGTTCGACAGGGCGTGAAGCTTTCGTT.

V usage is TRBV28 and J usage is TRBJ2-5; D may be TRBD2 (7 bases). Germline V CDR1 and CDR2: MDHEN, SYDVKM. The CDR3 loop spans 17 amino acids. The V gene lost 5 bases and the J gene lost 4 bases, with 23 bases spanning the gap. The CDR3 here is CASSGAFRGRGGETQYF. The DNA for the CDR3 is TGTGCCAGCAGTGGAGCGTTTCGGGGGCGCGGGGGAGAGACCCAGTACTTC.

This clone was found a few times. The J gene is TRBJ1-1, the V gene TRBV2; no clear D. CDR3 length equals 13 residues. The V end was cut by 7 bases, the J end by 1 base, with 10 bases between. Germline CDR1 SNHLY, CDR2 FYNNEI. The CDR3 spells CASKSDGNTEAFF. DNA of the CDR3: TGTGCCAGCAAATCAGATGGGAACACTGAAGCTTTCTTT.

This clone has a count of ten or more. V and J are TRBV2 and TRBJ1-6, with D uncertain. Trimming took off 6 bases at V and 0 bases at J, with 18 bases between the two ends. CDR3 length: 18 residues. The germline V gene encodes CDR1 SNHLY and CDR2 FYNNEI. CDR3 amino acids: CASRREAALSSYNSPLHF. CDR3 DNA sequence: TGTGCCAGCAGGAGGGAGGCAGCTCTTAGCTCCTATAATTCACCCCTCCACTTT.

The CDR3 loop reads CASGTGGEKLFF. Here the CDR3 DNA reads TGTGCCAGCGGGACAGGGGGTGAAAAACTGTTTTTT. The genes are TRBV25-1 and TRBJ1-4; 11 nucleotides agree with TRBD1. CDR3 length: 12 residues. Germline CDR1 is MGHDK and CDR2 is SYGVNS. The junction had 0 bases not matched to a gene; V was cut back by 8 bases and J by 7 bases.

The rearrangement links TRBV5-1 to TRBJ2-7; 9 bases match TRBD1. The ends lost 0 bases at V and 5 bases at J; junction bases unmatched: 9. Germline-derived CDR1 and CDR2 are SGHRS and YFSETQ. The CDR3 has 16 amino acids. The CDR3 nucleotides read TGCGCCAGCAGCTTGGGTCCCGGGACAGGGTTAAACGAGCAGTACTTC. This translates into CASSLGPGTGLNEQYF.

This rearrangement joins TRBV7-8 to TRBJ1-1, with 7 bases that match TRBD1. The CDR3 has 16 residues. V shed 3 bases and J 5 bases; nucleotides not matched to a gene: 12. The germline CDR1 and CDR2 sequences are SGHVS and FQNEAQ. CDR3 protein: CASSFSPSTGRTEAFF. For the CDR3, the DNA is TGTGCCAGCAGCTTCTCCCCCTCGACAGGGAGAACTGAAGCTTTCTTT. The full variable domain, in which reference TRBV7-8 and TRBJ1-1 provide the parts outside the CDR3, is GAGVSQSPRYKVAKRGQDVALRCDPISGHVSLFWYQQALGQGPEFLTYFQNEAQLDKSGLPSDRFFAERPEGSVSTLKIQRTQQEDSAVYLCASSFSPSTGRTEAFFGQGTRLTVV.

This clone was counted once. The V call is TRBV2, the J call TRBJ1-5, with a weak D call TRBD1 (6 bases). Per germline, CDR1 SNHLY and CDR2 FYNNEI. Trimming took 6 bases from V and 4 from J, leaving 16 bases between them. The CDR3 is 15 amino acids. The CDR3 coding sequence is TGTGCCAGCAGCCTTTTCCGGGACATTAATCAGCCCCAGCATTTT. This translates into CASSLFRDINQPQHF.